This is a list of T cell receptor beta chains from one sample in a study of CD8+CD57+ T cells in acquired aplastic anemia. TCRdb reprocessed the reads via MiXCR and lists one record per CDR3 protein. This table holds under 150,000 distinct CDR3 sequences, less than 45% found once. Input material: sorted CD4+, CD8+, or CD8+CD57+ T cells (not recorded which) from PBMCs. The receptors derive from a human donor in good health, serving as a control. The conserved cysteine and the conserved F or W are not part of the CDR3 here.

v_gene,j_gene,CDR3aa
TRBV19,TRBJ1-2,ASSPTGGGYGYT
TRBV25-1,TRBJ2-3,ASSDPGTDTQY
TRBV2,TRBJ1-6,ASIEGRTGYSPLH
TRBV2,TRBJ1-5,ASSPLNRGRQPQH
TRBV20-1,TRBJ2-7,SAAPSGAYEQY
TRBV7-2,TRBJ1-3,ASSSAWDGRAIY
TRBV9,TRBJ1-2,ASSAMDPINYGYT
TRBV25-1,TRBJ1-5,ASSQTGYNQPQH
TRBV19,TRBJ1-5,ARGDRESNQPQH
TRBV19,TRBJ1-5,ASSIEGNQPQH
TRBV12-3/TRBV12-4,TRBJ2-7,ASSYGIGYEQY
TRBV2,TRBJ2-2,ASSALAGTGELF
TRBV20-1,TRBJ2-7,SAIDSYEQY
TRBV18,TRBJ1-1,ASSPDRAPTEAF
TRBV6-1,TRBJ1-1,ASRTGTANTEAF
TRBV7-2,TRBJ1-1,ASSVTDGYTEAF
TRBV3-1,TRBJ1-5,ASGWGAGQPQH
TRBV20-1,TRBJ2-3,SARGDRGSADTQY
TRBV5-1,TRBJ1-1,ASSFRESNTEAF
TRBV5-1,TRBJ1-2,ASSLAADGGYT
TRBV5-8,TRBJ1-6,ASSPQGERSPLH
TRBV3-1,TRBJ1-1,ASSPPGPATVNTEAF